A single sample is the source of the 13 T cell receptor beta chains below, sequenced in a study of cytomegalovirus exposure and HLA in healthy donors. This table comes from immunoSEQ multiplex PCR, and its TCRdb copy is limited to in-frame clones, with some not included. The table shows about 120,000 clones, with 89% occurring only once. The sequencing sample was made of PBMCs. Every receptor here comes from a woman in her late teens or twenties in good health and CMV-seronegative.

This chain uses TRBV15 with TRBJ1-2; TRBD1 is a possible D gene (5 bases). This CDR3 has 13 residues. In germline, CDR1 is LNHNV, CDR2 YYDKDF (reference sequence). The ends were cut back, 3 bases at V and 8 bases at J, with 13 bases in the middle. The CDR3 bases are TGTGCCACCAGCAGTTTAAGGGGTCAGGGCTACACCTTC. Protein: CATSSLRGQGYTF.

V and J are TRBV6-1 and TRBJ1-2, with 9 nucleotides matching TRBD1. V lost 4 bases to trimming and J lost 8 bases; unmatched junction nucleotides: 8. Germline V lookup: CDR1 MNHNS, CDR2 SASEGT. The length of the CDR3 is 14 residues. CDR3 DNA: TGTGCCAGCAGTGCCCGGGACAGGGTTAAAGGCTACACCTTC. Protein sequence: CASSARDRVKGYTF.

The rearrangement links TRBV30 to TRBJ2-7, with TRBD2 identical over 7 bases. In germline, CDR1 is GTSNPN, CDR2 SVGIG (reference sequence). Germline trimming cut 8 bases from V and 5 bases from J; bases unmatched to any gene: 12. The CDR3 totals 13 residues. The DNA of the CDR3 is TGTGCCCAGCAAGGATTGGGAGGGCACGAGCAGTACTTC. Its translation is CAQQGLGGHEQYF.

The genes are TRBV12-5 and TRBJ2-5, with 9 bases aligning to TRBD2. The CDR3 totals 16 residues. Germline CDR1 LGHNT, CDR2 FRNRAP. The V segment lost 3 bases and the J segment 4 bases; nucleotides outside the gene matches: 9. The CDR3 spells CASGLAGGLGGETQYF. The DNA of the CDR3 is TGTGCTAGTGGTTTAGCGGGGGGCCTCGGAGGAGAGACCCAGTACTTC.

The rearrangement links TRBV27 to TRBJ2-5; 7 nucleotides align to TRBD1. The V gene's germline CDR1 is MNHEY and CDR2 SMNVEV (reference sequence). V was pared by 5 bases and J by 3 bases, with 3 bases of the junction left unmatched. The CDR3 length is 13 residues. CDR3 in DNA: TGTGCCAGCAGTACCGGGACAGAAGAGACCCAGTACTTC. The encoded protein is CASSTGTEETQYF.

The CDR3 region is CAISEGGREQYF. CDR3 DNA: TGTGCCATCAGTGAGGGAGGACGCGAGCAGTACTTC. The chain couples TRBV10-3 to TRBJ2-7; the D gene is possibly TRBD2 (5 bases). The CDR3 spans 12 residues. CDR1 ENHRY and CDR2 SYGVKD come from the germline V gene. V dropped 2 bases and J dropped 6 bases, with 8 bases sitting between them.

This clone is a singleton in its sample. The chain uses TRBV30 and TRBJ1-1; a possible D gene is TRBD1 (6 bases). V dropped 4 bases and J dropped 0 bases, with 6 bases sitting between them. There are 12 residues in the CDR3. Germline-derived CDR1 and CDR2 are GTSNPN and SVGIG (reference sequence). As DNA, the CDR3 is TGTGCCTGGACAGGGGTGAACACTGAAGCTTTCTTT. Translating it yields CAWTGVNTEAFF. Variable domain in full (rest from reference TRBV30 and TRBJ1-1): SQTIHQWPATLVQPVGSPLSLECTVEGTSNPNLYWYRQAAGRGLQLLFYSVGIGQISSEVPQNLSASRPQDRQFILSSKKLLLSDSGFYLCAWTGVNTEAFFGQGTRLTVV.

This rearrangement joins TRBV28 to TRBJ2-7; TRBD1 matches at 8 bases. The length of the CDR3 is 13 residues. V lost 6 bases to trimming and J lost 2 bases; unmatched junction nucleotides: 3. Per the germline V gene, CDR1 is MDHEN and CDR2 is SYDVKM. CDR3 residues: CASRDREPYEQYF. The CDR3, as DNA: TGTGCCAGCAGGGACAGGGAACCCTACGAGCAGTACTTC.

The genes are TRBV28 and TRBJ2-1; 9 bases are shared with TRBD2. CDR1 and CDR2 from the germline V gene are MDHEN and SYDVKM. V was clipped by 7 bases and J by 0 bases; unmatched bases: 10. CDR3 size: 17 residues. The CDR3 coding sequence is TGTGCCAGCACGGGTAGCGGGAGCCCTCGCTCCTACAATGAGCAGTTCTTC. Protein product: CASTGSGSPRSYNEQFF.

V usage is TRBV6-1 and J usage is TRBJ2-2; 10 bases align to TRBD2. This CDR3 comprises 15 residues. The V and J ends lost 3 bases and 8 bases, in that order; junction bases with no gene match: 6. Germline CDR1 reads MNHNS; CDR2 reads SASEGT. The CDR3 loop reads CASSDGTSGIGELFF. CDR3 bases: TGTGCCAGCAGTGACGGAACTAGCGGGATAGGGGAGCTGTTTTTT.

The CDR3 DNA is TGTGCCAGCAGCTACTCCGGGACAGGGCCGGCCCCGCAGTACTTC. It specifies CASSYSGTGPAPQYF. The V gene is TRBV7-2, the J gene TRBJ2-7; TRBD1 matches at 9 bases. Germline V gives CDR1 SGHTA, CDR2 FQGNSA. The CDR3 is made up of 15 amino acids. With V trimmed by 4 bases and J by 9 bases, 13 bases remained unmatched.

This clone appeared once. The chain employs TRBV2 and TRBJ1-6; weak D call: TRBD1 (5 bases). Trimming cost V 4 bases and J 5 bases, with 15 bases left between them. The CDR3 has 16 residues. Germline CDR1 is SNHLY and CDR2 is FYNNEI. CDR3 region: CASSVVPTADNSPLHF. In nucleotides, the CDR3 is TGTGCCAGCAGTGTTGTCCCGACAGCAGATAATTCACCCCTCCACTTT.

The rearrangement links TRBV28 to TRBJ2-7; no reliable D call. Trimming stripped 4 bases from V and 2 bases from J, with 12 bases between. The CDR3 is 14 amino acids. Looked up from germline, CDR1 is MDHEN and CDR2 is SYDVKM. For the CDR3, the DNA is TGTGCCAGCAGTTCCGGGTCGAGCACCTACGAGCAGTACTTC. This codes for CASSSGSSTYEQYF.